This TCR beta chain was obtained from a study of radiotherapy plus CTLA-4 blockade in lung cancer. The table came from immunoSEQ multiplex PCR; TCRdb's copy has only in-frame clones and leaves some out. In the table there are about 100,000 clones, 83% of which are singletons. The ends were cut back, 3 bases at V and 5 bases at J, with 10 bases in the middle. Germline V gene sequence: CDR1 WNHNN, CDR2 SYGVQD (reference sequence). The CDR3 extends over 13 amino acids. The V and J genes are TRBV10-1 and TRBJ2-5; D remains ambiguous. The clonotype comes from a human donor with non-small cell lung cancer who had stable disease on radiotherapy plus ipilimumab. The specimen comprised peripheral blood, sampled from a patient treated with radiotherapy plus ipilimumab. The DNA of the CDR3 is TGCGCCAGCAGTGAATGGGGTGTGGAGACCCAGTACTTC. It encodes CASSEWGVETQYF.